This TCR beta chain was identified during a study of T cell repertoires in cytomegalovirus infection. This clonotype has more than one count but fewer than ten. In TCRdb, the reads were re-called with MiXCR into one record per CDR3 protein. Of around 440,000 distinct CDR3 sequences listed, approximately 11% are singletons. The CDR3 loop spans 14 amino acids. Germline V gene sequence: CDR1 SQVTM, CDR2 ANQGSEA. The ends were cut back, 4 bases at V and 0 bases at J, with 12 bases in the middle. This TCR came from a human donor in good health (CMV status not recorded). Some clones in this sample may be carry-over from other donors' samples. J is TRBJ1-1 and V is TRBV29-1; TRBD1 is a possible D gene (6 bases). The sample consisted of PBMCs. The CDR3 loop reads CSVGQATMNTEAFF. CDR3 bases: TGCAGCGTTGGACAGGCGACCATGAACACTGAAGCTTTCTTT. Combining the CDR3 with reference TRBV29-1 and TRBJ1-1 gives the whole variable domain SAVISQKPSRDICQRGTSLTIQCQVDSQVTMMFWYRQQPGQSLTLIATANQGSEATYESGFVIDKFPISRPNLTFSTLTVSNMSPEDSSIYLCSVGQATMNTEAFFGQGTRLTVV.